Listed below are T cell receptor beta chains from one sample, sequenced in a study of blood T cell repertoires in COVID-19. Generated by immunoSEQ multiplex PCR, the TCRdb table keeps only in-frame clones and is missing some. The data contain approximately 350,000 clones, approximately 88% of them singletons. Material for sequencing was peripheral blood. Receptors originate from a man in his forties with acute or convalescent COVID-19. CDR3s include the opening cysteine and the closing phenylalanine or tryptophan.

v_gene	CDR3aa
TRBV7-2	CASSSTGVYNEQFF
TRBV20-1	CSARDYNEQFF
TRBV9	CASSVGGQGGYEQYF
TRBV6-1	CASSDLAGVNTEAFF
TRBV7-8	CASSAMDRGMNTEAFF
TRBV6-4	CASSDPLGATTNEKLFF
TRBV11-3	CASSARPGLAGDTQYF
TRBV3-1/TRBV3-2	CASSHSGRAGTGELFF
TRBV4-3	CASSLDRSYEQYF
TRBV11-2	CASSQGTDRNTIYF
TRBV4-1	CASSRQGTSGETQYF
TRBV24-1	CATSESIDRGQDGYTF
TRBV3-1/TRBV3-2	CASSRDLRNTGELFF
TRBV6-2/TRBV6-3	CASSLDLYQPQHF
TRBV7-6	CASSPVSGGSGNTIYF
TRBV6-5	CASSPGTEAFF
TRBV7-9	CASSPPGQRSTDTQYF
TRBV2	CASSRDRGINQPQHF
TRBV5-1	CASSLTERGYTDTQYF
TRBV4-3	CASSPGQLGSPLHF
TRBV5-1	CASSRGQGSNYGYTF
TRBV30	CAWISSRGNGYTF
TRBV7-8	CASSLGDRPSYEQYF
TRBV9	CARSVGGGGGNEQFF
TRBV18	CASSPGQGHTGELFF
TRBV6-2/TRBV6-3	CASSYHRVQETQYF
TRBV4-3	CASSRGTSLATNEKLFF